Listed here are 24 T cell receptor beta chains from one sample, sequenced in a study of glioma-infiltrating T cells after dendritic cell vaccination. The repertoire was sequenced with immunoSEQ multiplex PCR; TCRdb's copy has only in-frame clones and lacks some. The table lists tens of thousands of clones, 85% of them singletons, with about 9.3% in the top ten. Time point noted: after dendritic cell vaccination, including at tumor progression/relapse. The material was blood, obtained after dendritic cell vaccination. All receptors come from a human donor with glioblastoma.

A single count supports this clone. V and J are TRBV7-6 and TRBJ2-7; a weak D match, TRBD1 (6 bases). The CDR3 has 17 residues. The germline V gene has CDR1 SGHVS and CDR2 FNYEAQ. The V end was cut by 1 base, the J end by 7 bases, with 23 bases between. The CDR3: CASSLGAGEWDLGEQYF. The DNA of the CDR3 is TGTGCCAGCAGCTTAGGGGCAGGGGAGTGGGATTTGGGAGAGCAGTACTTC.

The V call is TRBV6-5, the J call TRBJ1-1; 8 bases align to TRBD1. V trimming: 2 bases; J trimming: 4 bases; junction bases outside the gene matches: 9. The CDR3 contains 16 residues. Germline V gene sequence: CDR1 MNHEY, CDR2 SVGAGI. The chain's CDR3 is CASSYVPRTGGTEAFF. The CDR3 coding sequence is TGTGCCAGCAGTTACGTCCCCCGAACAGGGGGCACTGAAGCTTTCTTT.

The V call is TRBV6-1, the J call TRBJ1-2; TRBD1 matches 7 bases. The V segment lost 8 bases and the J segment 1 base; nucleotides outside the gene matches: 4. Germline CDR1 reads MNHNS; CDR2 reads SASEGT. The CDR3 covers 13 residues. The CDR3 nucleotides read TGTGCCAGCGAGGGACAGCTTAACTATGGCTACACCTTC. It yields the protein CASEGQLNYGYTF.

The gene calls are TRBV29-1 and TRBJ1-2, with 11 bases fitting TRBD1. This CDR3 spans 14 amino acids. Germline V gene sequence: CDR1 SQVTM, CDR2 ANQGSEA. The J segment lost 3 bases and the V segment lost 6 bases, leaving 6 bases of the junction unmatched. CDR3 bases: TGCAGCGTAACCAGGGACAGGGGGTACTATGGCTACACCTTC. Translation gives CSVTRDRGYYGYTF.

Here the CDR3 reads CASSRERGRNTGELFF. The CDR3 DNA follows: TGTGCCAGCAGCCGCGAGCGGGGGAGGAACACCGGGGAGCTGTTTTTT. This chain connects TRBV7-6 to TRBJ2-2; TRBD2 matches at 8 bases. J gave up 1 base and V 5 bases, and 6 bases lay outside the gene matches. The CDR3 extends over 16 amino acids. Germline V CDR1 and CDR2: SGHVS, FNYEAQ.

J is TRBJ2-6 and V is TRBV9; TRBD1 aligns across 9 bases. There are 19 residues in the CDR3. The V segment lost 4 bases and the J segment 0 bases; nucleotides outside the gene matches: 11. The V gene's germline CDR1 is SGDLS and CDR2 YYNGEE. The CDR3 DNA sequence: TGTGCCAGCAGCTACCGGACAGGGGAATTTAGCTCTGGGGCCAACGTCCTGACTTTC. It codes for CASSYRTGEFSSGANVLTF.

This rearrangement joins TRBV6-1 to TRBJ2-7, with 7 positions matching TRBD1. CDR3 size: 14 residues. Germline lookup yields CDR1 MNHNS and CDR2 SASEGT. Trimming removed 2 bases from V and 3 bases from J; junction bases left unmatched: 4. The CDR3 coding sequence is TGTGCCAGCAGTGAAACGACAGGGAACTACGAGCAGTACTTC. Translation gives CASSETTGNYEQYF.

The chain couples TRBV27 to TRBJ1-1; D gene ambiguous. The CDR3 is 14 residues long. Trimming stripped 6 bases from V and 1 base from J, with 12 bases between. The germline V gene has CDR1 MNHEY and CDR2 SMNVEV (reference sequence). CDR3 protein: CASSSFAGNTEAFF. The CDR3 DNA follows: TGTGCCAGCAGCTCCTTTGCGGGGAACACTGAAGCTTTCTTT.

This chain connects TRBV10-2 to TRBJ2-3, with D possibly matching TRBD2 (5 bases). V was cut by 0 bases and J by 5 bases, with 15 bases left in between. Looked up from germline, CDR1 is WSHSY and CDR2 is SAAADI. This CDR3 has 16 amino acids. This CDR3 is CASSESGRSGRDTQYF. CDR3 nucleotide sequence: TGCGCCAGCAGTGAGTCGGGGAGATCGGGCAGAGATACGCAGTATTTT.

The chain combines TRBV2 with TRBJ1-1; TRBD1 is a possible D gene (6 bases). This CDR3 is built from 14 residues. Germline V gene lookup returns CDR1 SNHLY and CDR2 FYNNEI. V lost 5 bases to trimming and J lost 0 bases, with 10 bases between them. CDR3 DNA sequence: TGTGCCAGCAGTTACAGGGCTATGAACACTGAAGCTTTCTTT. It yields the protein CASSYRAMNTEAFF.

The chain uses TRBV25-1 and TRBJ2-3; D may be TRBD2 (5 bases). The V gene's germline CDR1 is MGHDK and CDR2 SYGVNS. CDR3 length: 13 residues. Trimming shortened V by 4 bases and J by 4 bases, and 9 bases separated the two germline ends. As DNA, the CDR3 is TGTGCCAGCAGTGTCGCGGGCTCAGATACGCAGTATTTT. This codes for CASSVAGSDTQYF.

This rearrangement joins TRBV4-1 to TRBJ2-2, with TRBD2 matching 14 bases. J gave up 6 bases and V 4 bases, and 1 base lay outside the gene matches. Germline V gene lookup returns CDR1 MGHRA and CDR2 YSYEKL. The CDR3 covers 15 residues. CDR3 sequence (DNA): TGCGCCAGCAGCCCGGGACTAGCGGGAGCCGGGGAGCTGTTTTTT. Protein sequence: CASSPGLAGAGELFF.

The gene calls are TRBV27 and TRBJ2-3; possibly TRBD2 for D (6 bases). V was trimmed by 7 bases and J by 2 bases, leaving 13 bases between them. This CDR3 has 14 amino acids. Germline V lookup: CDR1 MNHEY, CDR2 SMNVEV (reference sequence). CDR3 in DNA: TGTGCCAGCACCGAAGGGGACTTCACAGATACGCAGTATTTT. This translates into CASTEGDFTDTQYF.

The chain employs TRBV7-6 and TRBJ2-7, with D possibly matching TRBD2 (6 bases). The CDR3 is 15 amino acids. V lost 0 bases, J lost 1 base, and 10 bases lay in between. Germline CDR1 reads SGHVS; CDR2 reads FNYEAQ. The CDR3: CASSLAPGGSYEQYF. CDR3 coding DNA: TGTGCCAGCAGCTTAGCCCCCGGGGGTTCCTACGAGCAGTACTTC.

V is TRBV29-1 and J is TRBJ2-7; 7 bases align to TRBD1. V dropped 7 bases and J dropped 1; count of bases not matched to a gene: 1. The CDR3 contains 11 residues. Germline CDR1 SQVTM, CDR2 ANQGSEA. CDR3 sequence (DNA): TGCAGCGCGACAGGGTCCTACGAGCAGTACTTC. It codes for CSATGSYEQYF.

V is TRBV28 and J is TRBJ2-1; D gene unclear. The germline V and J ends were trimmed by 6 bases and 10 bases, with 10 bases remaining between them. Germline CDR1 reads MDHEN; CDR2 reads SYDVKM. This CDR3 region has 11 residues. Written as DNA, the CDR3 is TGTGCCAGCAGCCCTACGAAAGAGCAGTTCTTC. Translated: CASSPTKEQFF.

The sample holds a few counts of this clone. The chain employs TRBV6-4 and TRBJ2-6, with 8 bases lining up with TRBD1. Germline V lookup: CDR1 MRHNA, CDR2 SNTAGT. The CDR3 totals 16 residues. V shed 6 bases and J 0 bases; nucleotides not matched to a gene: 4. The CDR3 DNA sequence: TGTGCCAGCAGCGGACAGGGCAACTCTGGGGCCAACGTCCTGACTTTC. Protein product: CASSGQGNSGANVLTF.

The chain has TRBV7-6 and TRBJ1-5; tentative D call: TRBD1 (6 bases). Germline V gene sequence: CDR1 SGHVS, CDR2 FNYEAQ. V lost 0 bases and J 5 bases, leaving 8 bases between the germline ends. The CDR3 runs to 14 residues. CDR3 DNA: TGTGCCAGCAGCTTAGCAGGGGGAGATCAGCCCCAGCATTTT. Translating it yields CASSLAGGDQPQHF. Full variable domain (rest looked up from reference TRBV7-6 and TRBJ1-5): GAGVSQSPRYKVTKRGQDVALRCDPISGHVSLYWYRQALGQGPEFLTYFNYEAQQDKSGLPNDRFSAERPEGSISTLTIQRTEQRDSAMYRCASSLAGGDQPQHFGDGTRLSIL.

The chain recombines TRBV25-1 with TRBJ2-7; no reliable D call. There are 12 residues in the CDR3. Germline V gene lookup returns CDR1 MGHDK and CDR2 SYGVNS. The V gene lost 3 bases and the J gene lost 4 bases, with 7 bases spanning the gap. CDR3 sequence (DNA): TGTGCCAGCAGTGACAGGATTTACGAGCAGTACTTC. This codes for CASSDRIYEQYF.

The rearrangement uses TRBV15 and TRBJ2-2; 8 bases map to TRBD2. Trimming removed 0 bases from V and 7 bases from J; junction bases left unmatched: 10. CDR1 is LNHNV, CDR2 YYDKDF, per germline (reference sequence). This CDR3 is 17 amino acids long. The CDR3: CATSRDTGLGSVGELFF. In DNA form, the CDR3 reads TGTGCCACCAGCAGAGATACGGGACTAGGGAGTGTCGGGGAGCTGTTTTTT.

This chain joins TRBV7-9 and TRBJ2-7, with TRBD2 matching over 15 bases. The CDR3 has 17 residues. From germline, CDR1 is SEHNR and CDR2 FQNEAQ (reference sequence). The trim removed 1 base at V and 7 bases at J, leaving 8 bases unmatched. The DNA for the CDR3 is TGTGCCAGCAGCTTAGGGACTAGCGGGAGGGCCGGTTGGGAGCAGTACTTC. Amino acids: CASSLGTSGRAGWEQYF.

The V gene is TRBV18, the J gene TRBJ2-7, with no clear D. V gave up 2 bases and J gave up 6 bases, with 11 bases separating them. Germline V gene sequence: CDR1 KGHSH, CDR2 LQKENI. The CDR3 covers 13 residues. This CDR3 is CASSPLMSSEQYF. The CDR3 DNA reads TGTGCCAGCTCACCATTAATGTCTTCCGAGCAGTACTTC.

The CDR3 bases are TGTGCCGCTTCGACAGACCAAGAGACCCAGTACTTC. Its translation is CAASTDQETQYF. The chain combines TRBV28 with TRBJ2-5; a possible D gene is TRBD1 (5 bases). This CDR3 comprises 12 residues. CDR1 is MDHEN, CDR2 SYDVKM, per germline. V gave up 11 bases and J gave up 0 bases, with 10 bases separating them. The whole variable domain, remainder taken from reference TRBV28 and TRBJ2-5, is DVKVTQSSRYLVKRTGEKVFLECVQDMDHENMFWYRQDPGLGLRLIYFSYDVKMKEKGDIPEGYSVSREKKERFSLILESASTNQTSMYLCAASTDQETQYFGPGTRLLVL.

The J gene is TRBJ2-5, the V gene TRBV6-5; 8 bases match TRBD2. J was trimmed by 5 bases and V by 1 base; bases with no gene match: 9. CDR3 length equals 16 residues. Germline lookup yields CDR1 MNHEY and CDR2 SVGAGI. CDR3 nucleotide sequence: TGTGCCAGCAGTTACTTCGGGACTAGTGGGCGCGAGACCCAGTACTTC. It yields the protein CASSYFGTSGRETQYF.